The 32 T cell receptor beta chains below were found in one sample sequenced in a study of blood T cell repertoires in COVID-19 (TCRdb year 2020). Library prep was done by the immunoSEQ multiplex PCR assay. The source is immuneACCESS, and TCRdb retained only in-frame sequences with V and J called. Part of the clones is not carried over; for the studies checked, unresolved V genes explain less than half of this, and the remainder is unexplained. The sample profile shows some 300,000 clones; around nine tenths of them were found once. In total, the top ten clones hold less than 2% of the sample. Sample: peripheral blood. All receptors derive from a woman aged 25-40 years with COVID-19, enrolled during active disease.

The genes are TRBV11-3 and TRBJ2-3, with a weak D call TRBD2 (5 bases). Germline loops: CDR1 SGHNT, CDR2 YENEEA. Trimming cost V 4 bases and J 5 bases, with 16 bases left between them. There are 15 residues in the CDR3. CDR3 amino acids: CASSSDLDGKDTQYF. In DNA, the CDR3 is TGTGCCAGCAGCTCCGACCTGGACGGGAAAGATACGCAGTATTTT. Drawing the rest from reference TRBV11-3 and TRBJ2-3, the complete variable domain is EAGVVQSPRYKIIEKKQPVAFWCNPISGHNTLYWYLQNLGQGPELLIRYENEEAVDDSQLPKDRFSAERLKGVDSTLKIQPAELGDSAVYLCASSSDLDGKDTQYFGPGTRLTVL.

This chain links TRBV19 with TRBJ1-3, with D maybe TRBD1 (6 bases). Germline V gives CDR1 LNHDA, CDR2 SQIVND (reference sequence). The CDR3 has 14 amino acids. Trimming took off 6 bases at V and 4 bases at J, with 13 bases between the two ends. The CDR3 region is CASRRTAPGNTIYF. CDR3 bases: TGTGCCAGTAGAAGGACAGCGCCCGGAAACACCATATATTTT.

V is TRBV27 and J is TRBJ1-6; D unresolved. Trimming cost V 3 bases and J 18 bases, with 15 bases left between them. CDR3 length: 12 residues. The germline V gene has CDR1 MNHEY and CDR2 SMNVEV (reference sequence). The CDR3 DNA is TGTGCCAGCAGTTTGCCGCGGGCGGGCAGCCACTTT. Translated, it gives CASSLPRAGSHF.

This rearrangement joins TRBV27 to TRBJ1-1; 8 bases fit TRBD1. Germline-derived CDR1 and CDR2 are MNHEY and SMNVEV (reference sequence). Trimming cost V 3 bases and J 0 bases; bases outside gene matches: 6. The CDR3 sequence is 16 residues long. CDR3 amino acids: CASSLTGALMNTEAFF. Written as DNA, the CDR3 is TGTGCCAGCAGTTTGACAGGGGCATTGATGAACACTGAAGCTTTCTTT.

CDR3 nucleotide sequence: TGTGCCAGCAGCCCGGACCGCCTGACAGTGCCTCCATCGAAACGAAGCTACACCTTC. Translation gives CASSPDRLTVPPSKRSYTF. This sequence joins TRBV5-5 and TRBJ1-2, with D possibly being TRBD1 (5 bases). Trimming cost V 4 bases and J 9 bases, with 34 bases left between them. CDR3 length: 19 residues. Germline V lookup: CDR1 SGHKS, CDR2 YYEKEE (reference sequence).

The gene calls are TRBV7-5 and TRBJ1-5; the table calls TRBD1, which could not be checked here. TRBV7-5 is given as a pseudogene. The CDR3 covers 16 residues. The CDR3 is CVRSNRTGRDGQPQHF. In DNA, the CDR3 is TGTGTCAGAAGCAACAGGACAGGGAGGGATGGTCAGCCCCAGCATTTT.

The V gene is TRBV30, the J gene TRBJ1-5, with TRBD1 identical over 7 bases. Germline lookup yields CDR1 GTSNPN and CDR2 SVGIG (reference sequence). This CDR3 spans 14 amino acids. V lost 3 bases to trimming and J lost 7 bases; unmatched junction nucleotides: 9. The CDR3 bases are TGTGCCTGGAGCGAAAGGGGGCTGAGACAGCCCCAGCATTTT. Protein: CAWSERGLRQPQHF.

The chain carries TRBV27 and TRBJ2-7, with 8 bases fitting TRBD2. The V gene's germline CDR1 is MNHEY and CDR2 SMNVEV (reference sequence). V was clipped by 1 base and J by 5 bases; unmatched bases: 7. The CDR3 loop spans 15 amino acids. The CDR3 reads CASSLFSGTSDEQYF. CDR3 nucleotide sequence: TGTGCCAGCAGTTTATTCTCCGGGACTAGTGACGAGCAGTACTTC.

CDR3 sequence: CASSKGAVRGYQEEWQYV. CDR3 coding DNA: TGTGCCAGCAGCAAAGGGGCGGTACGGGGATACCAAGAGGAATGGCAGTACGTC. The chain employs TRBV21-1 and TRBJ2-7; TRBD2, the table's D call, lacks a check against the DNA. TRBV21-1 is marked as a pseudogene. CDR3 size: 18 residues.

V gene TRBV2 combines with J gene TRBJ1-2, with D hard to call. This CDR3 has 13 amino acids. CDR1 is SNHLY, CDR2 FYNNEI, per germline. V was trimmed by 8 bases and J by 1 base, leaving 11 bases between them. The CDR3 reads CASHRGVNYGYTF. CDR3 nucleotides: TGTGCCAGCCATCGAGGAGTTAACTATGGCTACACCTTC. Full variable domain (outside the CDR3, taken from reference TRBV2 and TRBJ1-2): EPEVTQTPSHQVTQMGQEVILRCVPISNHLYFYWYRQILGQKVEFLVSFYNNEISEKSEIFDDQFSVERPDGSNFTLKIRSTKLEDSAMYFCASHRGVNYGYTFGSGTRLTVV.

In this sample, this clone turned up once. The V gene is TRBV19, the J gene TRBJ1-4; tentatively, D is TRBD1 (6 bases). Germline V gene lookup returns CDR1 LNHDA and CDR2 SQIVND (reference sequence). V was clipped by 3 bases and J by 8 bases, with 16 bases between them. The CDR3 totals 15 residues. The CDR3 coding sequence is TGTGCCAGTAGTATGGGATCCGGGACAAACGAAAAACTGTTTTTT. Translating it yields CASSMGSGTNEKLFF.

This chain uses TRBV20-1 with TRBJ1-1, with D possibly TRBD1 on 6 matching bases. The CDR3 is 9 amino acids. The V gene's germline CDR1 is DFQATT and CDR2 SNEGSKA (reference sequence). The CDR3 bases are TGCAAACAGGGCTCGGAAGCTTTCTTT. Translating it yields CKQGSEAFF.

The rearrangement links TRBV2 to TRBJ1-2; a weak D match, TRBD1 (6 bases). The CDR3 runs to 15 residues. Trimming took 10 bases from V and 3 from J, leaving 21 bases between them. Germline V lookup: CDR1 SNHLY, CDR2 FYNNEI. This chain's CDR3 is CATKGGAATDYGYTF. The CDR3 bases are TGTGCCACAAAAGGGGGGGCGGCCACTGACTATGGCTACACCTTC. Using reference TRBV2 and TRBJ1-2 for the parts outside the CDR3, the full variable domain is EPEVTQTPSHQVTQMGQEVILRCVPISNHLYFYWYRQILGQKVEFLVSFYNNEISEKSEIFDDQFSVERPDGSNFTLKIRSTKLEDSAMYFCATKGGAATDYGYTFGSGTRLTVV.

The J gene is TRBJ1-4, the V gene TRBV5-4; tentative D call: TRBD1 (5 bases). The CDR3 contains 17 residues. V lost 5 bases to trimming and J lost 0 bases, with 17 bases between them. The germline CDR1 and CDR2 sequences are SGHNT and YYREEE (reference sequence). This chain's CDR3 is CASSSSGGFATNEKLFF. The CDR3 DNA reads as TGTGCCAGCAGTTCCTCGGGGGGATTTGCAACTAATGAAAAACTGTTTTTT.

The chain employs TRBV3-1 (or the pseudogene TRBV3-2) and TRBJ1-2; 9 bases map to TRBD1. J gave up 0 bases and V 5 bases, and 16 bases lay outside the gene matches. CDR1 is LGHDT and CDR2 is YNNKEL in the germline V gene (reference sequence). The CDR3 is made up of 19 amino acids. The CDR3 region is CASSDHRTGEDLANYGYTF. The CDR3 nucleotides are TGTGCCAGCAGCGACCACAGGACAGGGGAGGATCTAGCTAACTATGGCTACACCTTC.

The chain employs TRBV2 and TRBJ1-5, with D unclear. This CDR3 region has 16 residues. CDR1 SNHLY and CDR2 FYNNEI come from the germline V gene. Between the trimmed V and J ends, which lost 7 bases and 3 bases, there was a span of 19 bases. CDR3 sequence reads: CASNGEFFRDNQPQHF. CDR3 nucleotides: TGTGCCAGCAATGGGGAGTTTTTTCGCGACAATCAGCCCCAGCATTTT.

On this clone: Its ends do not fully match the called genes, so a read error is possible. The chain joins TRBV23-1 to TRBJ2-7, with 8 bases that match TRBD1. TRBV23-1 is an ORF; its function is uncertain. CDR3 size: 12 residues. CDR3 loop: CASSRCGTGRDF. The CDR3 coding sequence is TGCGCCAGCAGTCGGTGCGGGACAGGTAGGGACTTC.

Here the CDR3 reads CATSKSGGNFDEQFF. CDR3 sequence (DNA): TGTGCCACCAGCAAGTCAGGGGGCAATTTCGATGAGCAGTTCTTC. The chain employs TRBV15 and TRBJ2-1, with TRBD1 matching 8 bases. Per the germline V gene, CDR1 is LNHNV and CDR2 is YYDKDF (reference sequence). This CDR3 comprises 15 residues. J was trimmed by 8 bases and V by 4 bases; bases with no gene match: 10.

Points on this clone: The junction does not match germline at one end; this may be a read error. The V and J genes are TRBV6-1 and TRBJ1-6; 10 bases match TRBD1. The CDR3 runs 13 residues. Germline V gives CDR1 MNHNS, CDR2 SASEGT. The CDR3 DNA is TGTGCCAGCAGTGAAAGGGGGGGGACAGGGGCTACTTTT. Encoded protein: CASSERGGTGATF.

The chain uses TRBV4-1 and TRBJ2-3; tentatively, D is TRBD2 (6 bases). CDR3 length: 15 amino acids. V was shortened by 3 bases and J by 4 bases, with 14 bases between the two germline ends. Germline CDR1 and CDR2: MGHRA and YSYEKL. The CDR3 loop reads CASSQAGTPPDTQYF. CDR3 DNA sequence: TGCGCCAGCAGCCAGGCTGGGACTCCCCCAGATACGCAGTATTTT.

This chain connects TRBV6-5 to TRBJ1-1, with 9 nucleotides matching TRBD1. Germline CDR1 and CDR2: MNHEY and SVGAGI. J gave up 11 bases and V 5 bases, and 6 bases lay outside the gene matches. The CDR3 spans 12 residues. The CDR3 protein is CASSRGQGQAFF. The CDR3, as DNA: TGTGCCAGCAGTCGGGGACAGGGCCAGGCTTTCTTT.

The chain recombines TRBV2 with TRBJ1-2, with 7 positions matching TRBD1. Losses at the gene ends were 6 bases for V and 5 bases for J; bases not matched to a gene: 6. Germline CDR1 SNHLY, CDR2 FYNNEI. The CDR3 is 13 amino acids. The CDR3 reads CASRGDSTYGYTF. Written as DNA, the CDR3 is TGTGCCAGCAGGGGGGACAGCACTTATGGCTACACCTTC.

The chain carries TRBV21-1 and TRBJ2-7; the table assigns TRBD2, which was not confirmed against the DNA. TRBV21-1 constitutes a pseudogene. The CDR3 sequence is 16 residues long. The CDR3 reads CASSKGSHLVEYEQYF. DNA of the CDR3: TGTGCCAGCAGCAAAGGGAGTCACCTCGTCGAATACGAGCAGTACTTC.

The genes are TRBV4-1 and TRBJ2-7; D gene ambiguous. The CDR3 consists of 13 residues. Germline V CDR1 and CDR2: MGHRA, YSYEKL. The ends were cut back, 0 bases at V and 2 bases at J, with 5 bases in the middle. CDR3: CASSQDLPYEQYF. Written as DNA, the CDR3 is TGCGCCAGCAGCCAAGACCTACCCTACGAGCAGTACTTC.

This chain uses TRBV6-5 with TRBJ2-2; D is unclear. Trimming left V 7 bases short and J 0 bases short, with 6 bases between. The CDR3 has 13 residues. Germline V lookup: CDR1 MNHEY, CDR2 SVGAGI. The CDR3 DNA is TGTGCCAGCAAGCGTTCGAACACCGGGGAGCTGTTTTTT. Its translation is CASKRSNTGELFF.

CDR3 coding DNA: TGCGCCAGCAGCTTAGAGGATGGGGCCCACGAGCAGTACTTC. Its protein is CASSLEDGAHEQYF. This chain joins TRBV5-1 and TRBJ2-7; TRBD1 is a possible D gene (5 bases). Trimming took 2 bases from V and 5 from J, leaving 14 bases between them. CDR3 length: 14 residues. The V gene's germline CDR1 is SGHRS and CDR2 YFSETQ.

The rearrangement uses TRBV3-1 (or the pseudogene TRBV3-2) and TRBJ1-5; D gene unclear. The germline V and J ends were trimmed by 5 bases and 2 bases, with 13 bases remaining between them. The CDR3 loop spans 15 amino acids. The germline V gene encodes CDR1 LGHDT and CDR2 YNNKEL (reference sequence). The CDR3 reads CASSVAYSGNQPQHF. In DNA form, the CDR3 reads TGTGCCAGCAGCGTGGCCTATAGCGGCAATCAGCCCCAGCATTTT.

CDR3 protein: CASTGTGLTSGELFF. CDR3 nucleotide sequence: TGTGCCAGCACCGGGACAGGGCTTACTTCCGGGGAGCTGTTTTTT. V gene TRBV2 combines with J gene TRBJ2-2; 9 bases are shared with TRBD1. Germline loops: CDR1 SNHLY, CDR2 FYNNEI. With V trimmed by 7 bases and J by 6 bases, 9 bases remained unmatched. This CDR3 is 15 amino acids long.

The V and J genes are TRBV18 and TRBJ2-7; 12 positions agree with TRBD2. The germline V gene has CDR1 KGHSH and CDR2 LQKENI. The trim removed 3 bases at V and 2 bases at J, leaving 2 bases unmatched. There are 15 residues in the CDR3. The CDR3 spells CASSPASGGAYEQYF. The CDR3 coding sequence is TGTGCCAGCTCACCCGCTAGCGGGGGGGCCTACGAGCAGTACTTC.

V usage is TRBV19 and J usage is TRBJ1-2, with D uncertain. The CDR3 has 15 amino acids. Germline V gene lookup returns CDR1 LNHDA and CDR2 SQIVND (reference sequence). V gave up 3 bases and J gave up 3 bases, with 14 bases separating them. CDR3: CASSIVRRGDYGYTF. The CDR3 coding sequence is TGTGCCAGTAGTATCGTGCGCAGAGGAGACTATGGCTACACCTTC.

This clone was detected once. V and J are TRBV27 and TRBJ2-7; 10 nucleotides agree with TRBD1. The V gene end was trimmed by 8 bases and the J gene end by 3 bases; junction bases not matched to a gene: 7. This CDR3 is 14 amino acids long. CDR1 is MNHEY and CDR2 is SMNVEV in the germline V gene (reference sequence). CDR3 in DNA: TGTGCCAGCGGTCCCGGGACAGGGGACTACGAGCAGTACTTC. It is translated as CASGPGTGDYEQYF.

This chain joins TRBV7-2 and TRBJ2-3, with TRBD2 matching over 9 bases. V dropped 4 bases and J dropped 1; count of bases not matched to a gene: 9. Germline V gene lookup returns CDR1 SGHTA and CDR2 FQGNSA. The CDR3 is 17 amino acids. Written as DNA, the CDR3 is TGTGCCAGCAGCTCTAGCGGGGCCCTTATCCGCACAGATACGCAGTATTTT. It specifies CASSSSGALIRTDTQYF.